This is a list of T cell receptor beta chains from one sample in a study of CD8+ T cells in alopecia areata. Profiled with immunoSEQ multiplex PCR; TCRdb holds only in-frame clones, not every one. Of around 290,000 clones in the sample, 58% were seen once. This sample comprised CD4+ T cells sorted from blood, obtained at week 24, from a patient treated with tofacitinib. The receptors shown here come from a human donor with alopecia areata. CDR3s include the opening cysteine and the closing phenylalanine or tryptophan. A D gene is named only where the DNA matches it firmly. For some rows the clone size is stated as once, few or many, or as a class when expanded; others skip it.

d_call: NA; v_call: TRBV5-1; clone_size: NA; j_call: TRBJ1-2; cdr3_nt: TGCGCCAGCAGCCTCCACATCAACCCGGGCCTCTATGGCTACACCTTC; cdr3_aa: CASSLHINPGLYGYTF
d_call: TRBD1; v_call: TRBV5-1; clone_size: NA; j_call: TRBJ1-1; cdr3_nt: TGCGCCAGCAGTTGGGACAGTCAGGTTGAAGCTTTCTTT; cdr3_aa: CASSWDSQVEAFF
d_call: NA; v_call: TRBV4-1; clone_size: few; j_call: TRBJ2-2; cdr3_nt: TGCGCCAGCAGCCAGCCGGGGGACACCGGGGAGCTGTTTTTT; cdr3_aa: CASSQPGDTGELFF
d_call: TRBD1; v_call: TRBV4-2; clone_size: once; j_call: TRBJ1-6; cdr3_nt: TGTGCCAGCAGCCAAGAACAGGGGGCCGGTGGATCACCCCTCCACTTT; cdr3_aa: CASSQEQGAGGSPLHF
d_call: NA; v_call: TRBV6-6; clone_size: NA; j_call: TRBJ2-4; cdr3_nt: TGTGCCAGCAGTCCAGGGATGGAAAGTAGGAACATTCAGTACTTC; cdr3_aa: CASSPGMESRNIQYF
d_call: NA; v_call: TRBV11-2; clone_size: once; j_call: TRBJ2-5; cdr3_nt: TGTGCCAGCAGTCCAGAAGAGACCCAGTACTTC; cdr3_aa: CASSPEETQYF
d_call: TRBD2; v_call: TRBV30; clone_size: NA; j_call: TRBJ2-1; cdr3_nt: TGTGCCTGGAGTGTGCGCGGGGGGGCCATCGAGCAGTTCTTC; cdr3_aa: CAWSVRGGAIEQFF
d_call: NA; v_call: TRBV7-9; clone_size: few; j_call: TRBJ2-6; cdr3_nt: TGTGCCAGCAGCTTAGGAGGTACTGGGGCCAACGTCCTGACTTTC; cdr3_aa: CASSLGGTGANVLTF
d_call: NA; v_call: TRBV7-6; clone_size: NA; j_call: TRBJ1-5; cdr3_nt: TGTGCCAGCAGCTCCGACCTAAATCAGCCCCAGCATTTT; cdr3_aa: CASSSDLNQPQHF
d_call: NA; v_call: TRBV19; clone_size: NA; j_call: TRBJ2-5; cdr3_nt: TGTGCCAGTAGCGGGTCTGGAGGGGACGGGAGCCGAGAGACCCAGTACTTC; cdr3_aa: CASSGSGGDGSRETQYF
d_call: NA; v_call: TRBV28; clone_size: NA; j_call: TRBJ1-1; cdr3_nt: TGTGCCAGCAAAGGTGGGGGGCGGACTGAAGCTTTCTTT; cdr3_aa: CASKGGGRTEAFF
d_call: TRBD1; v_call: TRBV10-3; clone_size: once; j_call: TRBJ1-5; cdr3_nt: TGTGCCATCAGTGAGGACAGGGAACAGCCCCAGCATTTT; cdr3_aa: CAISEDREQPQHF
d_call: TRBD2; v_call: TRBV2; clone_size: NA; j_call: TRBJ2-3; cdr3_nt: TGTGCCAGCAGCCCTAGAGCGGGGGTCCCCACAGATACGCAGTATTTT; cdr3_aa: CASSPRAGVPTDTQYF
d_call: NA; v_call: TRBV5-1; clone_size: NA; j_call: TRBJ2-5; cdr3_nt: TGCGCCAGCAGCTTGGAGGCACGAGAGACCCAGTACTTC; cdr3_aa: CASSLEARETQYF
d_call: NA; v_call: TRBV5-1; clone_size: NA; j_call: TRBJ1-1; cdr3_nt: TGCGCCAGCAGGCTGCGGGGACGGGACACTGAAGCTTTCTTT; cdr3_aa: CASRLRGRDTEAFF
d_call: NA; v_call: TRBV29-1; clone_size: NA; j_call: TRBJ1-5; cdr3_nt: TGCAGCGTTCAACCAAATAGCAATCAGCCCCAGCATTTT; cdr3_aa: CSVQPNSNQPQHF
d_call: NA; v_call: TRBV19; clone_size: NA; j_call: TRBJ1-5; cdr3_nt: TGTGCCAGTAGTATCCGCAAATTCCCCCCGGGCAATCAGCCCCAGCATTTT; cdr3_aa: CASSIRKFPPGNQPQHF
d_call: TRBD2; v_call: TRBV7-2; clone_size: once; j_call: TRBJ2-3; cdr3_nt: TGTGCCAGCAGCTTAGAGGGGACTAGCGGGGGAAATACGCAGTATTTT; cdr3_aa: CASSLEGTSGGNTQYF
d_call: TRBD1; v_call: TRBV18; clone_size: few; j_call: TRBJ1-5; cdr3_nt: TGTGCCAGCTCACCACTCACAGGGGGCGGACAAGCCCAGCATTTT; cdr3_aa: CASSPLTGGGQAQHF
d_call: NA; v_call: TRBV2; clone_size: many; j_call: TRBJ1-5; cdr3_nt: TGTGCCAGCAGTGAAACCAGGGCGGGTAATCAGCCCCAGCATTTT; cdr3_aa: CASSETRAGNQPQHF
d_call: NA; v_call: TRBV4-3; clone_size: NA; j_call: TRBJ2-6; cdr3_nt: TGCGCCAGCAGCCAAGAGACAGCCCACTCTGGGGCCAACGTCCTGACTTTC; cdr3_aa: CASSQETAHSGANVLTF
d_call: NA; v_call: TRBV7-2; clone_size: NA; j_call: TRBJ1-6; cdr3_nt: TGTGCCAGCAGTCCCCGGCTAGGACGGGACAATTCACCCCTCCACTTT; cdr3_aa: CASSPRLGRDNSPLHF
d_call: NA; v_call: TRBV29-1; clone_size: NA; j_call: TRBJ2-5; cdr3_nt: TGCAGCGTTCGGGCGAGGATATTAGAGACCCAGTACTTC; cdr3_aa: CSVRARILETQYF
d_call: NA; v_call: TRBV9; clone_size: NA; j_call: TRBJ2-5; cdr3_nt: TGTGCCAGCAGCGGCCCATCGGCGCCAAAGACCCAGTACTTC; cdr3_aa: CASSGPSAPKTQYF
d_call: NA; v_call: TRBV6-6; clone_size: few; j_call: TRBJ1-1; cdr3_nt: TGTGCCAGCAGCGAGGGCCACGGTAGGACAACCGAAGCTTTCTTT; cdr3_aa: CASSEGHGRTTEAFF
d_call: TRBD1; v_call: TRBV25-1; clone_size: few; j_call: TRBJ2-7; cdr3_nt: TGTGCCAGCAGTCTCCCGCGGGACAGGGATCCCTACGAGCAGTACTTC; cdr3_aa: CASSLPRDRDPYEQYF
d_call: NA; v_call: TRBV2; clone_size: NA; j_call: TRBJ1-6; cdr3_nt: TGTGCCAGCAGGAACCCACTGAAAGGACCGAATTCACCCCTCCACTTT; cdr3_aa: CASRNPLKGPNSPLHF
d_call: NA; v_call: TRBV7-8; clone_size: NA; j_call: TRBJ2-5; cdr3_nt: TGTGCCAGCACCTTCCTGGGGGAGACCCAGTACTTC; cdr3_aa: CASTFLGETQYF
d_call: TRBD1; v_call: TRBV29-1; clone_size: once; j_call: TRBJ2-5; cdr3_nt: TGCAGCGTGGGACAGGGCGGGGAGACCCAGTACTTC; cdr3_aa: CSVGQGGETQYF
d_call: TRBD1; v_call: TRBV6-5; clone_size: NA; j_call: TRBJ1-6; cdr3_nt: TGTGCCAGCAGTTACGGGACAGGGCTTTCACCCCTCCACTTT; cdr3_aa: CASSYGTGLSPLHF
d_call: NA; v_call: TRBV6-5; clone_size: NA; j_call: TRBJ1-5; cdr3_nt: TGTGCCAGCAGACCGACTTCCAGGGAGGCTCAGCCCCAGCATTTT; cdr3_aa: CASRPTSREAQPQHF
d_call: NA; v_call: TRBV4-1; clone_size: NA; j_call: TRBJ2-7; cdr3_nt: TGCGCCAGCAGCCAAGATCAGGGGTACGAGCAGTACTTC; cdr3_aa: CASSQDQGYEQYF
d_call: TRBD2; v_call: TRBV18; clone_size: once; j_call: TRBJ2-3; cdr3_nt: TGTGCCAGCTCACCCCTACTGATAGCGGGCAATCAAGATACGCAGTATTTT; cdr3_aa: CASSPLLIAGNQDTQYF
d_call: NA; v_call: TRBV27; clone_size: NA; j_call: TRBJ1-2; cdr3_nt: TGTGCCAGCAGGCCTACGGTTGGTGGCTACACCTTC; cdr3_aa: CASRPTVGGYTF
d_call: NA; v_call: TRBV19; clone_size: many; j_call: TRBJ2-3; cdr3_nt: TGTGCCACCCGAGCGACTAGCACAGATACGCAGTATTTT; cdr3_aa: CATRATSTDTQYF
d_call: NA; v_call: TRBV6-4; clone_size: NA; j_call: TRBJ2-2; cdr3_nt: TGTGCCAGCAGTGTCAGCCCAGGGCACACCGGGGAGCTGTTTTTT; cdr3_aa: CASSVSPGHTGELFF
d_call: NA; v_call: TRBV19; clone_size: NA; j_call: TRBJ2-1; cdr3_nt: TGTGCCAGTAGTACACGACAGGGAACGGGGGATGAGCAGTTCTTC; cdr3_aa: CASSTRQGTGDEQFF
d_call: NA; v_call: TRBV7-2; clone_size: few; j_call: TRBJ2-3; cdr3_nt: TGTGCCAGCAGCTTCTTGGCTAGCGATACAGATACGCAGTATTTT; cdr3_aa: CASSFLASDTDTQYF
d_call: NA; v_call: TRBV25-1; clone_size: NA; j_call: TRBJ2-5; cdr3_nt: TGTGCCAGTACTCCGGAACTAGGCGGAGAGACCCAGTACTTC; cdr3_aa: CASTPELGGETQYF
d_call: TRBD1; v_call: TRBV2; clone_size: NA; j_call: TRBJ2-5; cdr3_nt: TGTGCCAGCTGGGACCAGGGGGACAAAGAGACCCAGTACTTC; cdr3_aa: CASWDQGDKETQYF
d_call: TRBD1; v_call: TRBV29-1; clone_size: NA; j_call: TRBJ2-1; cdr3_nt: TGCAGCGTTGAAGGGGGACAGAACTCCTACAATGAGCAGTTCTTC; cdr3_aa: CSVEGGQNSYNEQFF
d_call: NA; v_call: TRBV29-1; clone_size: once; j_call: TRBJ1-1; cdr3_nt: TGCAGCGTTGAGGAAGGGGCTGAAGCTTTCTTT; cdr3_aa: CSVEEGAEAFF
d_call: NA; v_call: TRBV4-2; clone_size: NA; j_call: TRBJ1-3; cdr3_nt: TGTGCCAGCAGCCAAGGAGACAGTGGAAACACCATATATTTT; cdr3_aa: CASSQGDSGNTIYF
d_call: NA; v_call: TRBV4-2; clone_size: few; j_call: TRBJ1-6; cdr3_nt: TGTGCCAGCAGCCAAGTCGGGGTCGGCGATTCACCCCTCCACTTT; cdr3_aa: CASSQVGVGDSPLHF
d_call: NA; v_call: TRBV29-1; clone_size: NA; j_call: TRBJ2-5; cdr3_nt: TGCAGCGTTGGGCTAGGGGAAGAGACCCAGTACTTC; cdr3_aa: CSVGLGEETQYF
d_call: NA; v_call: TRBV5-4; clone_size: NA; j_call: TRBJ1-2; cdr3_nt: TGTGCCAGCAGCTTCGACGGAGACTATGGCTACACCTTC; cdr3_aa: CASSFDGDYGYTF
d_call: NA; v_call: TRBV14; clone_size: NA; j_call: TRBJ1-2; cdr3_nt: TGTGCCAGCAGCCACAGGCCAAACTATGGCTACACCTTC; cdr3_aa: CASSHRPNYGYTF
d_call: TRBD1; v_call: TRBV5-6; clone_size: NA; j_call: TRBJ2-7; cdr3_nt: TGTGCCAGCAGCATCCCACAGGGGTACGAGCAGTACTTC; cdr3_aa: CASSIPQGYEQYF
d_call: NA; v_call: TRBV2; clone_size: NA; j_call: TRBJ1-5; cdr3_nt: TGTGCCAGCAGGGGGACTGAGAATCAGCCCCAGCATTTT; cdr3_aa: CASRGTENQPQHF
d_call: NA; v_call: TRBV11-2; clone_size: NA; j_call: TRBJ2-1; cdr3_nt: TGTGCCAGCAGGTCGCCGGGACGGTCATTGTACAATGAGCAGTTCTTC; cdr3_aa: CASRSPGRSLYNEQFF
d_call: TRBD1; v_call: TRBV5-1; clone_size: NA; j_call: TRBJ1-1; cdr3_nt: TGCGCCAGCACTCTGGGACAGGGAGGTGCTGGAGGCACTGAAGCTTTCTTT; cdr3_aa: CASTLGQGGAGGTEAFF
d_call: NA; v_call: TRBV7-8; clone_size: NA; j_call: TRBJ2-2; cdr3_nt: TGTGCCAGCAGCTCGACACGCTCCGGGGAGCTGTTTTTT; cdr3_aa: CASSSTRSGELFF
d_call: NA; v_call: TRBV2; clone_size: NA; j_call: TRBJ1-6; cdr3_nt: TGTGCCAGCAGTGGGTCCTACAGGAATAATTCACCCCTCCACTTT; cdr3_aa: CASSGSYRNNSPLHF
d_call: NA; v_call: TRBV9; clone_size: few; j_call: TRBJ2-2; cdr3_nt: TGTGCCAGCAGCGTAGAGCTAGTAAACGGGGAGCTGTTTTTT; cdr3_aa: CASSVELVNGELFF